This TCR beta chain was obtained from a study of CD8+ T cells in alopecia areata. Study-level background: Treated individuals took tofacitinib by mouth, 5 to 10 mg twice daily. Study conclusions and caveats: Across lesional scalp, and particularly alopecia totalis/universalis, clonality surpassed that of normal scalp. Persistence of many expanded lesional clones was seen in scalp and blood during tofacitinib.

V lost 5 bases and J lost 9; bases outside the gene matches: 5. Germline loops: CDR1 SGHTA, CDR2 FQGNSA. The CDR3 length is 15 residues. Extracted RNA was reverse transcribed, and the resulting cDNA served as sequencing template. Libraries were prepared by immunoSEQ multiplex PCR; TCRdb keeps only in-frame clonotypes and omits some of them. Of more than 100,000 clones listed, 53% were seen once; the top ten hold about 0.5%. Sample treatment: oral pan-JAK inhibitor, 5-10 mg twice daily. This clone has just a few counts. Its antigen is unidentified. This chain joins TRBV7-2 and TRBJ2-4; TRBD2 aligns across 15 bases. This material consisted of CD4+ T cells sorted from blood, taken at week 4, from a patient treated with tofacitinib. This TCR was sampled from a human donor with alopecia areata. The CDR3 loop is CASSPGTSGGSIQYF. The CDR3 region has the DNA TGTGCCAGCAGCCCCGGGACTAGCGGGGGGTCCATTCAGTACTTC.